The clone carrying this T cell receptor (beta chain) has a count of ten or more. The data were obtained in a study of Graves' ophthalmopathy and Graves' hyperthyroidism. This CDR3 region has 13 residues. Germline V gene lookup returns CDR1 SGHTA and CDR2 FQGNSA. V was cut by 6 bases and J by 4 bases, with 12 bases left in between. Amplification of TCR beta CDR3 regions used RNA transcripts. Second-round multiplex PCR followed a first-round RT-PCR using HTBI primers. Each CDR3 protein gets one entry after TCRdb re-called the multiplex PCR reads with MiXCR. The sample yields about 500,000 distinct CDR3 sequences, approximately 15% seen once.

This chain joins TRBV7-2 and TRBJ1-1; no firm D call. Material: blood. This TCR was sampled from a woman in her 30s with Graves' ophthalmopathy. The CDR3 DNA reads as TGTGCCAGCAGATCAGAGGGTGGCACTGAAGCTTTCTTT. It encodes CASRSEGGTEAFF.